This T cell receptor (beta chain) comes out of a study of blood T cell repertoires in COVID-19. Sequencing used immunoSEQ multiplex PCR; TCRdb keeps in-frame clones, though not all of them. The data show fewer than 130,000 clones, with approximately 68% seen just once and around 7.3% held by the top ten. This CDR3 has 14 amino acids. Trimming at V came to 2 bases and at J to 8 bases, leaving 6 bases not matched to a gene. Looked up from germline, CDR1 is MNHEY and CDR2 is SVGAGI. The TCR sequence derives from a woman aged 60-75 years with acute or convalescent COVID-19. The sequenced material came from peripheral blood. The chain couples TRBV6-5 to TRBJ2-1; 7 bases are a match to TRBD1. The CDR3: CASSYTWTGDEQFF. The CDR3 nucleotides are TGTGCCAGCAGTTACACCTGGACAGGCGATGAGCAGTTCTTC.